This section outlines one T cell receptor (beta chain) sequence together with its context. Its antigen remains unknown. This record belongs to a study of shared clonotypes between healthy human individuals. General observations from the study: The rarefaction results pointed to incomplete sorted-subset sequencing despite large depth. It was only blood that was sampled, and tissue repertoires likely differ.

Method: immunoSEQ multiplex PCR; TCRdb's copy keeps in-frame clones and lacks some. The repertoire has over a million clones, 95% to 99% of them found once; the top ten carry about 0.4%. Germline loops: CDR1 MDHEN, CDR2 SYDVKM. The CDR3 is 10 amino acids. V was trimmed by 7 bases and J by 5 bases, leaving 6 bases between them. The receptor's source is a young man in good health. The rearrangement links TRBV28 to TRBJ2-7; D is undetermined. Sequenced material: naive CD4+ T cells sorted from blood. The subset was: CD45RA+ positively selected. CDR3 sequence reads: CASKAHEQYF. The CDR3 bases are TGTGCCAGCAAGGCCCACGAGCAGTACTTC.